This T cell receptor (beta chain) was sequenced for a study of CD8+ T cells in alopecia areata. It was cDNA, reverse transcribed from extracted RNA, that served as the sequencing template. Here immunoSEQ multiplex PCR was the method, and the copy in TCRdb shows in-frame clones only, minus some. The table includes 37,000 or so clones, around half detected once. Roughly five patients had their CD4+ cells sorted into CD25+CD127- cells. This CDR3 region has 14 residues. Deletions cut 7 bases from V and 1 base from J, with 13 bases between. Germline lookup yields CDR1 SGHRS and CDR2 YFSETQ. This clonotype was obtained from a human donor with alopecia areata. The material sequenced was CD4+ Tregs sorted from blood. V is TRBV5-1 and J is TRBJ2-3; D tentatively reads TRBD1 or TRBD2 (6 bases each). CDR3: CASGKGGRTDTQYF. The CDR3 DNA is TGCGCCAGCGGAAAGGGGGGCCGCACAGATACGCAGTATTTT.